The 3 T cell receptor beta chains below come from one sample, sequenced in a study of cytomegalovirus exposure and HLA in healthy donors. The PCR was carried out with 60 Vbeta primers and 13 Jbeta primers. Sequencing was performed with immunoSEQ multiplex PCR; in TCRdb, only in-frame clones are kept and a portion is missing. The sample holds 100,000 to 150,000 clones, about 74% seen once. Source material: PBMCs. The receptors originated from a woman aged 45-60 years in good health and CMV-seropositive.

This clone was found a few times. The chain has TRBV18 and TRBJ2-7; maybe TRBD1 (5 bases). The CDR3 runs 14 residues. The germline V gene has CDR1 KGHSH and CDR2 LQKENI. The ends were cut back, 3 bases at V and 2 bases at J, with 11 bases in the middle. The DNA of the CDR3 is TGTGCCAGCTCACCGGGGCTCCAAACCTACGAGCAGTACTTC. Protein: CASSPGLQTYEQYF.

The chain's CDR3 is CASSTGQGSSYEQYF. The DNA for the CDR3 is TGTGCCAGCAGCACGGGACAGGGCAGCTCCTACGAGCAGTACTTC. The chain joins TRBV5-6 to TRBJ2-7, with 9 bases aligning to TRBD1. The CDR3 extends over 15 amino acids. Germline V gives CDR1 SGHDT, CDR2 YYEEEE. Trimming cost V 4 bases and J 0 bases; bases outside gene matches: 5.

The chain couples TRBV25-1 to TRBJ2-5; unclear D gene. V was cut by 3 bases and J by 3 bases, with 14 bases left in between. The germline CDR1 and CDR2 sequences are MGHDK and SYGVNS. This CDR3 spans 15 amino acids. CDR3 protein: CASSEVRRREETQYF. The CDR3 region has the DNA TGTGCCAGCAGTGAGGTTCGTAGACGGGAAGAGACCCAGTACTTC.